The 32 T cell receptor beta chains below were found in one sample sequenced in a study of identical twins. Each CDR3 protein gets one entry after TCRdb re-called the 5' RACE reads with MiXCR. The sample contains hundreds of thousands of distinct CDR3 sequences, under 10% of which appear only once. A further study also used this sample, focusing on yellow fever vaccine responses in identical twins.

What was sequenced was memory (CD45RO+) T cells sorted from blood. The receptor set was obtained from a woman under 30 in good health.

This clonotype was detected only a few times. As DNA, the CDR3 is TGTGCCAGTACGCAGGGCCGCACAGATACGCAGTATTTT. Translation gives CASTQGRTDTQYF. J is TRBJ2-3 and V is TRBV19; tentatively, D is TRBD1 (5 bases). The CDR3 runs to 13 residues. V was pared by 7 bases and J by 1 base, with 9 bases between. Germline values: CDR1 LNHDA, CDR2 SQIVND (reference sequence).

This chain connects TRBV3-1 to TRBJ2-7; D remains unclear. Trimming removed 0 bases from V and 6 bases from J, with 21 bases in between. The germline V gene encodes CDR1 LGHDT and CDR2 YNNKEL (reference sequence). CDR3 length: 17 residues. In nucleotides, the CDR3 is TGTGCCAGCAGCCAAGATGCCAGCGTCGAGGAGCTGGGCGAGCAGTACTTC. Protein: CASSQDASVEELGEQYF.

The chain links TRBV20-1 to TRBJ2-5; 10 bases match TRBD2. This CDR3 contains 16 residues. CDR1 is DFQATT, CDR2 SNEGSKA, per germline (reference sequence). The V segment lost 0 bases and the J segment 4 bases; nucleotides outside the gene matches: 8. The CDR3 protein is CSARDLSGRALETQYF. CDR3 in DNA: TGCAGTGCTAGAGATTTAAGCGGGAGGGCCCTAGAGACCCAGTACTTC.

This clonotype was seen a few times. V usage is TRBV7-8 and J usage is TRBJ2-7; D is tentatively TRBD1 or TRBD2 (5 bases each). The CDR3 has 16 residues. The germline gives CDR1 SGHVS, CDR2 FQNEAQ. Deletions cut 1 base from V and 2 bases from J, with 15 bases between. CDR3 amino acids: CASSLGGSWDPYEQYF. The CDR3 DNA sequence: TGTGCCAGCAGCTTAGGGGGTAGCTGGGACCCCTACGAGCAGTACTTC.

This clonotype has only a few counts. The rearrangement uses TRBV28 and TRBJ2-7; a weak D match, TRBD2 (7 bases). CDR3 length equals 14 residues. CDR1 is MDHEN and CDR2 is SYDVKM in the germline V gene. Trimming shortened V by 2 bases and J by 3 bases, and 11 bases separated the two germline ends. The CDR3 loop is CASSLIGGGYEQYF. The CDR3 DNA is TGTGCCAGCAGTTTAATAGGGGGGGGCTACGAGCAGTACTTC.

For the CDR3, the DNA is TGTGCCACCAGTGATATCGGCACAGATACGCAGTATTTT. The encoded protein is CATSDIGTDTQYF. The chain combines TRBV24-1 with TRBJ2-3; D is undetermined. Per the germline V gene, CDR1 is KGHDR and CDR2 is SFDVKD. CDR3 length: 13 amino acids. Trimming stripped 3 bases from V and 1 base from J, with 4 bases between.

The sample holds many counts of this clonotype. The chain couples TRBV5-1 to TRBJ2-1; TRBD1 might be the D (6 bases). Trimming stripped 5 bases from V and 12 bases from J, with 24 bases between. The CDR3 has 15 amino acids. The V gene's germline CDR1 is SGHRS and CDR2 YFSETQ. DNA for the CDR3: TGCGCCAGCAGTAGGGGAACCGGGACACTGAATACGCAGTTCTTC. This translates into CASSRGTGTLNTQFF.

The V gene is TRBV5-5, the J gene TRBJ2-5; TRBD1 is a possible D gene (5 bases). This CDR3 contains 16 residues. Germline values: CDR1 SGHKS, CDR2 YYEKEE (reference sequence). The V end was cut by 4 bases, the J end by 2 bases, with 18 bases between. This chain's CDR3 is CASSPNGYGAQETQYF. Here the CDR3 DNA reads TGTGCCAGCAGCCCGAATGGTTATGGGGCTCAAGAGACCCAGTACTTC.

The rearrangement links TRBV5-1 to TRBJ2-2; D ambiguous. Looked up from germline, CDR1 is SGHRS and CDR2 is YFSETQ. Trimming cost V 6 bases and J 5 bases, with 17 bases left between them. The CDR3 extends over 15 amino acids. CDR3 amino acids: CASKGPRLRTGELFF. The CDR3 DNA reads TGCGCCAGCAAGGGCCCCAGGTTGCGAACCGGGGAGCTGTTTTTT.

This chain joins TRBV7-2 and TRBJ2-7; weak D call: TRBD1 (5 bases). The V gene's germline CDR1 is SGHTA and CDR2 FQGNSA. Between the trimmed V and J ends, which lost 5 bases and 0 bases, there was a span of 14 bases. This CDR3 region has 15 residues. CDR3 nucleotides: TGTGCCAGCAGCCCACAAATGACAGTCTCCTACGAGCAGTACTTC. Its protein product is CASSPQMTVSYEQYF.

This clonotype showed up just a few times. J is TRBJ2-1 and V is TRBV20-1; D not certain. In germline, CDR1 is DFQATT, CDR2 SNEGSKA (reference sequence). V was cut by 1 base and J by 4 bases, with 14 bases left in between. The CDR3 is 15 residues long. The CDR3: CSARGLLLTYNEQFF. In DNA form, the CDR3 reads TGCAGTGCTAGAGGGCTCCTTCTCACATACAATGAGCAGTTCTTC.

This clonotype was seen many times. The chain recombines TRBV7-2 with TRBJ2-1; 8 nucleotides agree with TRBD2. V trimming: 1 base; J trimming: 7 bases; junction bases outside the gene matches: 6. The CDR3 loop spans 15 amino acids. CDR1 and CDR2 from the germline V gene are SGHTA and FQGNSA. In DNA form, the CDR3 reads TGTGCCAGCAGCTTAGTGGCGGGAGGAGGGAATGAGCAGTTCTTC. This codes for CASSLVAGGGNEQFF.

This clonotype was recorded at least ten times. The chain carries TRBV20-1 and TRBJ1-1; D possibly corresponds to TRBD1 (5 bases). V dropped 3 bases and J dropped 2 bases, with 16 bases sitting between them. From germline, CDR1 is DFQATT and CDR2 SNEGSKA (reference sequence). This CDR3 is 15 amino acids long. CDR3: CSASSSRASNTEAFF. For the CDR3, the DNA is TGCAGTGCTAGTAGCTCCAGGGCCTCCAACACTGAAGCTTTCTTT.

This clonotype has just a few counts. This chain links TRBV7-9 with TRBJ1-2; D is uncertain. V was trimmed by 5 bases and J by 13 bases, leaving 14 bases between them. This CDR3 spans 11 amino acids. Germline-derived CDR1 and CDR2 are SEHNR and FQNEAQ (reference sequence). Written as DNA, the CDR3 is TGTGCCAGCAGCCCCTCGTACTTCATCACCTTC. Its protein is CASSPSYFITF.

The sample holds many counts of this clonotype. The CDR3 is CASTPPAGGKKYTDTQYF. The CDR3 DNA reads as TGTGCCAGCACCCCTCCGGCGGGAGGGAAAAAATACACAGATACGCAGTATTTT. J is TRBJ2-3 and V is TRBV28; 9 nucleotides line up with TRBD2. V shed 7 bases and J 2 bases; nucleotides not matched to a gene: 16. The CDR3 contains 18 residues. CDR1 and CDR2 from the germline V gene are MDHEN and SYDVKM.

This clonotype was counted a few times. The rearrangement joins TRBV7-8 to TRBJ2-5; 12 bases line up with TRBD2. V shed 0 bases, J shed 2 bases, and the junction held 10 bases outside the gene matches. The CDR3 runs 19 residues. Germline V lookup: CDR1 SGHVS, CDR2 FQNEAQ. The CDR3, as DNA: TGTGCCAGCAGCTTAGCACGGCTAGCGGGGGGGTCCCATCAAGAGACCCAGTACTTC. Residues: CASSLARLAGGSHQETQYF.

This clonotype was observed at least ten times. CDR3 sequence: CASSLGEGISYEQYF. The CDR3 region has the DNA TGTGCCAGCTCACTAGGGGAGGGGATCTCCTACGAGCAGTACTTC. J is TRBJ2-7 and V is TRBV18, with 7 nucleotides matching TRBD2. Germline V gene sequence: CDR1 KGHSH, CDR2 LQKENI. The CDR3 has 15 residues. V lost 4 bases, J lost 0 bases, and 6 bases stayed unmatched.

This clonotype showed up just a few times. J is TRBJ2-7 and V is TRBV9, with D unclear. Germline lookup yields CDR1 SGDLS and CDR2 YYNGEE. The V and J ends lost 3 bases and 2 bases respectively, with 9 bases between them. The CDR3 is made up of 13 amino acids. The CDR3 sequence is CASSAGPTYEQYF. CDR3 nucleotides: TGTGCCAGCAGCGCCGGGCCGACCTACGAGCAGTACTTC.

The sample holds a few counts of this clonotype. This chain links TRBV20-1 with TRBJ2-3, with 7 bases identical to TRBD2. The CDR3 loop spans 18 amino acids. Germline V gene lookup returns CDR1 DFQATT and CDR2 SNEGSKA (reference sequence). The J segment lost 3 bases and the V segment lost 2 bases, leaving 17 bases of the junction unmatched. This CDR3 is CSARLANPTGTMTDTQYF. The CDR3, as DNA: TGCAGTGCTAGACTGGCAAACCCGACCGGGACTATGACAGATACGCAGTATTTT.

This clonotype was counted a few times. The V call is TRBV29-1, the J call TRBJ1-5; D gene uncertain. From germline, CDR1 is SQVTM and CDR2 ANQGSEA. Trimming cost V 2 bases and J 2 bases, with 13 bases left between them. This CDR3 is built from 15 residues. The CDR3 DNA sequence: TGCAGCGTTGAAATCGATGGGAGGGGCAATCAGCCCCAGCATTTT. Translation gives CSVEIDGRGNQPQHF.

In its sample, this clonotype was seen a few times. This chain connects TRBV10-3 to TRBJ2-7; no clear D gene. The germline V and J ends were trimmed by 4 bases and 0 bases, with 4 bases remaining between them. CDR1 is ENHRY, CDR2 SYGVKD, per germline. The CDR3 runs to 12 residues. For the CDR3, the DNA is TGTGCCATCAGTGCCAGCTCCTACGAGCAGTACTTC. Encoded protein: CAISASSYEQYF.

This chain joins TRBV4-2 and TRBJ2-1, with 8 bases identical to TRBD2. This CDR3 has 15 residues. V lost 4 bases to trimming and J lost 9 bases; unmatched junction nucleotides: 11. The germline V gene encodes CDR1 LGHNA and CDR2 YNFKEQ. The CDR3 DNA follows: TGTGCCAGCAGCCCAGCGGGGGTAGCAGGAGCTGAGCAGTTCTTC. The encoded protein is CASSPAGVAGAEQFF.

This clonotype was detected a few times. The V call is TRBV20-1, the J call TRBJ2-7; D is unresolved. Germline V gene lookup returns CDR1 DFQATT and CDR2 SNEGSKA (reference sequence). V lost 6 bases, J lost 1 base, and 4 bases lay in between. This CDR3 has 10 residues. The CDR3 DNA reads as TGCAGTGCCCTTTCCTACGAGCAGTACTTC. This codes for CSALSYEQYF.

This clonotype was counted many times. The V call is TRBV12-3 or TRBV12-4, the J call TRBJ2-1; D call uncertain. Trimming left V 6 bases short and J 0 bases short, with 12 bases between. The CDR3 contains 15 residues. CDR3 sequence (DNA): TGTGCCAGCAGCGTGGACGTCCTCTCCTACAATGAGCAGTTCTTC. The encoded protein is CASSVDVLSYNEQFF.

The CDR3 region has the DNA TGTGCCAGCAGTTATCGCTCACTAGCGGGTGGCTACAATGAGCAGTTCTTC. Translated, it gives CASSYRSLAGGYNEQFF. The chain employs TRBV13 and TRBJ2-1; TRBD2 matches 9 bases. This CDR3 is 17 amino acids long. Trimming removed 6 bases from V and 3 bases from J; junction bases left unmatched: 12. The germline gives CDR1 PRHDT, CDR2 FYEKMQ (reference sequence).

V gene TRBV28 combines with J gene TRBJ2-3; 9 bases align to TRBD2. Germline V gives CDR1 MDHEN, CDR2 SYDVKM. Trimming cost V 0 bases and J 1 base; bases outside gene matches: 5. This CDR3 is built from 17 residues. DNA for the CDR3: TGTGCCAGCAGTTTATGGCAGCGGGGGGCAGGCACAGATACGCAGTATTTT. Translation: CASSLWQRGAGTDTQYF.

In this sample, this clonotype turned up many times. The chain carries TRBV5-6 and TRBJ1-1; D gene ambiguous. With 3 bases removed from V and 12 bases from J, the gap between germline ends came to 15 bases. The CDR3 extends over 12 amino acids. In germline, CDR1 is SGHDT, CDR2 YYEEEE. The CDR3 DNA reads TGTGCCAGCAGCTGGGGTCGCGGGGAAACTTTCTTT. Translated: CASSWGRGETFF.

The rearrangement uses TRBV20-1 and TRBJ2-3; D is undetermined. The ends were cut back, 0 bases at V and 1 base at J, with 11 bases in the middle. There are 15 residues in the CDR3. CDR1 is DFQATT, CDR2 SNEGSKA, per germline (reference sequence). CDR3 DNA: TGCAGTGCTAGAGATACGGCTAGACGCACAGATACGCAGTATTTT. This encodes CSARDTARRTDTQYF.

This clonotype was observed a handful of times. The chain employs TRBV5-5 and TRBJ2-4; D unclear. Germline V lookup: CDR1 SGHKS, CDR2 YYEKEE (reference sequence). CDR3 size: 16 residues. V shed 2 bases and J shed 1 base, with 13 bases lying between them. The CDR3 sequence is CASSFLEFGAKNIQYF. The CDR3 coding sequence is TGTGCCAGCAGCTTCTTGGAGTTCGGGGCCAAAAACATTCAGTACTTC.

The rearrangement links TRBV18 to TRBJ1-1; D gene uncertain. V was cut by 4 bases and J by 1 base, with 7 bases left in between. The CDR3 extends over 13 amino acids. The germline V gene has CDR1 KGHSH and CDR2 LQKENI. CDR3 sequence: CASSQAQNTEAFF. The CDR3 nucleotides read TGTGCCAGCTCACAGGCCCAGAACACTGAAGCTTTCTTT.

This chain joins TRBV3-1 and TRBJ2-1; possibly TRBD1 for D (6 bases). This CDR3 has 15 amino acids. V was clipped by 11 bases and J by 6 bases, with 23 bases between them. In germline, CDR1 is LGHDT, CDR2 YNNKEL (reference sequence). CDR3 coding DNA: TGTGCCTCCTCCAAGGGGGTCGGGGAATCCAATGAGCAGTTCTTC. This sequence encodes CASSKGVGESNEQFF.

Turning to this clonotype: This may come from a read error, since a much larger clone is one base off. The chain uses TRBV20-1 and TRBJ2-2, with a possible D match to TRBD2 (6 bases). Per germline, CDR1 DFQATT and CDR2 SNEGSKA (reference sequence). The CDR3 is 16 amino acids. Written as DNA, the CDR3 is TGCTGTGCTAGACCCATGGGGCGGGACGACACCGGGGAGCTGTTTTTT. It translates to CCARPMGRDDTGELFF.